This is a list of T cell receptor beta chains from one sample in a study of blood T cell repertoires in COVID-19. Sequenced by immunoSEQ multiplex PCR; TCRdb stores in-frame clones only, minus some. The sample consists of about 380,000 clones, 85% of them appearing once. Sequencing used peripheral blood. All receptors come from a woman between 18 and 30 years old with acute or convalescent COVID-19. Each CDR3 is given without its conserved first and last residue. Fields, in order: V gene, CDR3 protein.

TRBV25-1,ASSIMSEQETQY
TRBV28,ASSRGRDEQF
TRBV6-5,ASWRVNEQF
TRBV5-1,ASSRLEGTSVF
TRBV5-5,ASSWGTEKLF
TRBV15,ATSSALVPKNSPLH
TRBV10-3,AISDTGTGPEKLF
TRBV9,ASSLSPRDGYT
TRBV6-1,ASSEKGFFDGANVLT
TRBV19,ASGRGSYEQY
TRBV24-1,ATSDPPGLKETQY
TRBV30,AWSLQGGSGELF
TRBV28,ASSSGVREQY
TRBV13,ASSLHRLAETVGETQY
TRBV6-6,ASSLSGKGYGYT